This paragraph covers one T cell receptor (beta chain) sequence. Antigen specificity is unknown. Assay used: immunoSEQ multiplex PCR; TCRdb lists only in-frame clones, some missing. The data show tens of thousands of clones, about nine tenths seen once. These data belong to a study of T cell responses to AZD1222 COVID-19 vaccine. Findings and caveats of the study: Just six or seven AZD1222 recipients tested seropositive at baseline. With dominance at 160-218 and 743-854, vaccine-associated CD4 TCRs spanned spike.

V dropped 4 bases and J dropped 9; count of bases not matched to a gene: 5. In germline, CDR1 is MGHRA, CDR2 YSYEKL. The CDR3 has 15 residues. The receptor was isolated from an adult who received the AZD1222 COVID-19 vaccine. This chain uses TRBV4-1 with TRBJ2-1; 14 bases map to TRBD2. This material consisted of peripheral blood, taken 28 days after the second AZD1222 dose. CDR3 DNA: TGCGCCAGCAGCCTTGAAGGACTAGCGGGAGGTGAGCAGTTCTTC. Its protein product is CASSLEGLAGGEQFF.